Below are 14 T cell receptor beta chains sequenced from a single sample in a study of radiation and T cells in renal cell carcinoma. Treatment reported: treatment-naive control, cytoreductive nephrectomy. Generated by immunoSEQ multiplex PCR, the TCRdb table keeps only in-frame clones and is missing some. The sample carries about 8,900 clones, 55% to 70% recorded once. Sequencing used tumor tissue, obtained from a patient whose treatment was nephrectomy without radiotherapy. The source of these receptors is a man aged 55 to 70 with renal cell carcinoma.

V gene TRBV11-3 combines with J gene TRBJ2-2; unclear D gene. This CDR3 contains 11 residues. Per germline, CDR1 SGHNT and CDR2 YENEEA. V was trimmed by 6 bases and J by 6 bases, leaving 5 bases between them. CDR3 sequence: CASSRSGELFF. CDR3 nucleotides: TGTGCCAGCAGTCGGTCCGGGGAGCTGTTTTTT.

The J gene is TRBJ2-3, the V gene TRBV5-1; tentatively, D is TRBD2 (6 bases). There are 13 residues in the CDR3. The germline V gene has CDR1 SGHRS and CDR2 YFSETQ. V lost 4 bases and J 0 bases, leaving 6 bases between the germline ends. The CDR3 nucleotides read TGCGCCAGCAGCGGGACTAGCACAGATACGCAGTATTTT. Its translation is CASSGTSTDTQYF.

This chain links TRBV5-1 with TRBJ2-3, with D hard to call. Trimming shortened V by 2 bases and J by 0 bases, and 16 bases separated the two germline ends. The CDR3 runs to 17 residues. CDR1 SGHRS and CDR2 YFSETQ come from the germline V gene. This CDR3 is CASSLKKKETSTDTQYF. For the CDR3, the DNA is TGCGCCAGCAGCTTAAAAAAAAAGGAAACTAGCACAGATACGCAGTATTTT.

The genes are TRBV21-1 and TRBJ2-7; the D call of TRBD1 is as the table states it, not checked on the DNA. TRBV21-1 is recorded as a pseudogene. CDR3 length equals 15 residues. CDR3 sequence: CASSKYDRGVYEQYF. CDR3 in DNA: TGTGCCAGCAGCAAATACGACAGGGGGGTGTACGAGCAGTACTTC.

By its share, this clone is medium-sized. This chain connects TRBV6-5 to TRBJ2-7, with TRBD1 identical over 11 bases. There are 15 residues in the CDR3. Losses at the gene ends were 6 bases for V and 1 base for J; bases not matched to a gene: 5. Germline CDR1 and CDR2: MNHEY and SVGAGI. This CDR3 reads CASRSGTGGSYEQYF. For the CDR3, the DNA is TGTGCCAGCAGGTCCGGGACAGGGGGATCCTACGAGCAGTACTTC.

The rearrangement joins TRBV11-2 to TRBJ1-1; D uncertain. The CDR3 is made up of 10 amino acids. V lost 1 base and J 11 bases, leaving 5 bases between the germline ends. Germline V lookup: CDR1 SGHAT, CDR2 FQNNGV. CDR3 sequence reads: CASSLVKAFF. CDR3 in DNA: TGTGCCAGCAGCTTAGTTAAGGCTTTCTTT.

This clone is judged large. V gene TRBV5-4 combines with J gene TRBJ2-3; 10 nucleotides line up with TRBD1. The V segment lost 3 bases and the J segment 5 bases; nucleotides outside the gene matches: 3. Per germline, CDR1 SGHNT and CDR2 YYREEE (reference sequence). The CDR3 has 14 amino acids. CDR3 in DNA: TGTGCCAGCAGCTCCGGGACAGGGGAAGATACGCAGTATTTT. Its protein is CASSSGTGEDTQYF. Based on the CDR3 plus reference TRBV5-4 and TRBJ2-3, the full variable domain is ETGVTQSPTHLIKTRGQQVTLRCSSQSGHNTVSWYQQALGQGPQFIFQYYREEENGRGNFPPRFSGLQFPNYSSELNVNALELDDSALYLCASSSGTGEDTQYFGPGTRLTVL.

The genes are TRBV14 and TRBJ2-1; TRBD1 might be the D (5 bases). Trimming removed 0 bases at V and 8 bases at J, with 17 bases between. The CDR3 covers 16 residues. Germline lookup yields CDR1 SGHDN and CDR2 FVKESK. CDR3 sequence (DNA): TGTGCCAGCAGCCAAGAGGGGCTGGGGTCAGGTTATGAGCAGTTCTTC. This gives the protein CASSQEGLGSGYEQFF.

This clone was recorded a few times. The rearrangement joins TRBV18 to TRBJ1-2; D is ambiguous. The CDR3 contains 12 residues. Trimming took 6 bases from V and 0 from J, leaving 5 bases between them. The germline CDR1 and CDR2 sequences are KGHSH and LQKENI. CDR3 sequence (DNA): TGTGCCAGCTCCACGGCTAACTATGGCTACACCTTC. Residues: CASSTANYGYTF.

The gene calls are TRBV4-1 and TRBJ2-7, with D possibly matching TRBD1 (5 bases). This CDR3 has 15 residues. V gave up 0 bases and J gave up 2 bases, with 11 bases separating them. Germline V CDR1 and CDR2: MGHRA, YSYEKL. CDR3 DNA: TGCGCCAGCAGCCAAGATCAAGGGGCGGCCTACGAGCAGTACTTC. This sequence encodes CASSQDQGAAYEQYF.

With regard to this clone: A junction boundary mismatches the germline segment, possibly from a read error. The gene calls are TRBV11-1 and TRBJ2-4; 7 bases map to TRBD1. This CDR3 comprises 12 residues. Germline V CDR1 and CDR2: SGHAT, FQDESV (reference sequence). CDR3 in amino acids: CASSNRTGTALF. CDR3 coding DNA: TGTGCCAGCAGCAACAGAACCGGGACAGCTTTATTC.

The rearrangement links TRBV27 to TRBJ1-6; D unclear. V dropped 3 bases and J dropped 0 bases, with 3 bases sitting between them. Germline CDR1 is MNHEY and CDR2 is SMNVEV (reference sequence). The CDR3 contains 14 residues. CDR3 DNA: TGTGCCAGCAGTTTCACCTCCTATAATTCACCCCTCCACTTT. Protein sequence: CASSFTSYNSPLHF.

V usage is TRBV6-4 and J usage is TRBJ1-3; D is unclear. The CDR3 contains 14 residues. Germline CDR1 reads MRHNA; CDR2 reads SNTAGT. Deletions cut 1 base from V and 3 bases from J, with 7 bases between. CDR3 residues: CASSDLGFGNTIYF. CDR3 nucleotide sequence: TGTGCCAGCAGTGACTTGGGGTTTGGAAACACCATATATTTT.

This rearrangement joins TRBV5-1 to TRBJ1-6; TRBD1 matches at 10 bases. The CDR3 covers 15 residues. Per the germline V gene, CDR1 is SGHRS and CDR2 is YFSETQ. Trimming at V came to 4 bases and at J to 7 bases, leaving 5 bases not matched to a gene. The CDR3: CASSIGQGGNSPLHF. The CDR3 DNA is TGCGCCAGCAGCATCGGACAGGGGGGGAATTCACCCCTCCACTTT. The whole variable domain, remainder taken from reference TRBV5-1 and TRBJ1-6, is KAGVTQTPRYLIKTRGQQVTLSCSPISGHRSVSWYQQTPGQGLQFLFEYFSETQRNKGNFPGRFSGRQFSNSRSEMNVSTLELGDSALYLCASSIGQGGNSPLHFGNGTRLTVT.